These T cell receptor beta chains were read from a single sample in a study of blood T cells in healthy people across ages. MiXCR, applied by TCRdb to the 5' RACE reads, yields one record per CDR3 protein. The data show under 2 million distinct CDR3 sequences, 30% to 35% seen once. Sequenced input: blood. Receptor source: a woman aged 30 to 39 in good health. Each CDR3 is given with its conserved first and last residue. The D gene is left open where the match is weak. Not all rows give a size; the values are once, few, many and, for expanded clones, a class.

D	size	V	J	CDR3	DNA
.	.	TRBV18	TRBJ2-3	CASSPGGRPDTQYF	TGTGCCAGCTCACCAGGGGGAAGACCAGATACGCAGTATTTT
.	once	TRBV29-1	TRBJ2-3	CGMRQDLRDTQYF	TGCGGCATGCGACAGGATTTAAGGGATACGCAGTATTTT
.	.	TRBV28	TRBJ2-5	CASSRPTNEQYF	TGTGCCAGCAGTAGACCTACCAATGAGCAGTACTTC
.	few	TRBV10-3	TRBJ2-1	CAISERGAAAYNEQFF	TGTGCCATCAGTGAGCGGGGAGCGGCCGCCTACAATGAGCAGTTCTTC
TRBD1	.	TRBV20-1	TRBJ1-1	CSGSLDRTSNTEAFF	TGCAGTGGCTCCCTGGACAGGACCTCAAACACTGAAGCTTTCTTT
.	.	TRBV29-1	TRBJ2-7	CSAVTGQFNEQYF	TGCAGCGCAGTAACGGGACAATTCAACGAGCAGTACTTC
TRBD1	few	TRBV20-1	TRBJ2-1	CSARDRGGTGPYNEQFF	TGCAGTGCTAGAGATCGGGGCGGGACAGGGCCTTACAATGAGCAGTTCTTC
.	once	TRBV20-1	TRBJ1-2	CSARGQSYGYTF	TGCAGTGCTAGAGGGCAGTCCTATGGCTACACCTTC
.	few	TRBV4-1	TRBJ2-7	CAGSQVGITYEQYF	TGCGCCGGCAGCCAAGTCGGTATCACCTACGAGCAGTACTTC
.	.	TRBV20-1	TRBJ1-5	CSARIGESNQPQHF	TGCAGTGCTAGGATAGGGGAGAGCAATCAGCCCCAGCATTTT
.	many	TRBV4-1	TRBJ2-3	CASSQDGPGDPIEYF	TGCGCCAGCAGCCAAGACGGACCAGGAGACCCCATAGAGTATTTT
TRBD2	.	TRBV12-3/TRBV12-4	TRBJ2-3	CASSLGGLDSLTDTQYF	TGTGCCAGCAGTTTAGGGGGACTAGACTCGCTTACAGATACGCAGTATTTT